One and the same sample provided the 22 T cell receptor beta chains below, sequenced in a study of cytomegalovirus exposure and HLA in healthy donors. The PCR ran on 60 Vbeta and 13 Jbeta primers. Assay used: immunoSEQ multiplex PCR; TCRdb lists only in-frame clones, some missing. The table has over 150,000 clones, roughly 80% seen once. Sequenced: PBMCs. Source of these receptors: a man aged 25-40 years in good health and CMV-seropositive.

This chain connects TRBV28 to TRBJ1-5; no firm D call. Germline CDR1 and CDR2: MDHEN and SYDVKM. The CDR3 loop spans 13 amino acids. V shed 8 bases and J shed 9 bases, with 17 bases lying between them. This CDR3 is CASGRGSGLPQHF. For the CDR3, the DNA is TGTGCCAGCGGGAGAGGCTCCGGTCTGCCCCAGCATTTT.

This chain links TRBV6-1 with TRBJ1-4, with D uncertain. This CDR3 spans 15 amino acids. From germline, CDR1 is MNHNS and CDR2 SASEGT. V was cut by 1 base and J by 7 bases, with 13 bases left in between. As DNA, the CDR3 is TGTGCCAGCAGTGAAGGGGAGGGAGGGAGTGAAAAACTGTTTTTT. Its translation is CASSEGEGGSEKLFF.

The gene calls are TRBV2 and TRBJ1-2; D gene unclear. V gave up 2 bases and J gave up 4 bases, with 17 bases separating them. This CDR3 is built from 16 residues. Germline lookup yields CDR1 SNHLY and CDR2 FYNNEI. CDR3 DNA: TGTGCCAGCAGTGAAACGGGGTCCCCCGCCCGCTATGGCTACACCTTC. Its protein is CASSETGSPARYGYTF.

This chain connects TRBV10-2 to TRBJ1-1; possible D gene TRBD1, 6 bases. The CDR3 extends over 13 amino acids. Germline values: CDR1 WSHSY, CDR2 SAAADI. V was trimmed by 5 bases and J by 1 base, leaving 8 bases between them. The chain's CDR3 is CASSPQGNTEAFF. The DNA for the CDR3 is TGCGCCAGCAGTCCACAGGGGAACACTGAAGCTTTCTTT.

The gene calls are TRBV5-5 and TRBJ1-2; D uncertain. Trimming took 0 bases from V and 9 from J, leaving 18 bases between them. This CDR3 is 15 amino acids long. Germline V gene sequence: CDR1 SGHKS, CDR2 YYEKEE (reference sequence). The CDR3 loop is CASSLDPGISRSYTF. In DNA form, the CDR3 reads TGTGCCAGCAGCTTGGATCCAGGAATCAGTCGGAGCTACACCTTC.

The J gene is TRBJ2-1, the V gene TRBV27, with TRBD1 matching 9 bases. V was clipped by 10 bases and J by 8 bases; unmatched bases: 9. The CDR3 is made up of 13 amino acids. In germline, CDR1 is MNHEY, CDR2 SMNVEV (reference sequence). The CDR3 reads CATTGTGNHEQFF. The CDR3 DNA reads TGTGCCACGACCGGGACAGGGAACCATGAGCAGTTCTTC.

This chain uses TRBV5-1 with TRBJ2-5; the match to TRBD1 covers 7 bases. The end of the DNA aligns better with TRBJ2-7, so the J call may be wrong. In germline, CDR1 is SGHRS, CDR2 YFSETQ. The CDR3 loop spans 16 amino acids. CDR3 loop: CASSPFGQVTIDEQYF. For the CDR3, the DNA is TGCGCCAGCAGCCCGTTTGGACAGGTAACTATCGACGAGCAGTACTTC.

The DNA of the CDR3 is TGTGCCAGCAGTTTGGGACAGCCCAATCAGCCCCAGCATTTT. Its protein product is CASSLGQPNQPQHF. The chain has TRBV28 and TRBJ1-5, with 7 bases identical to TRBD1. This CDR3 is built from 14 residues. Germline V gives CDR1 MDHEN, CDR2 SYDVKM. V was pared by 3 bases and J by 3 bases, with 2 bases of the junction left unmatched.

This clone was picked up a small number of times. The rearrangement links TRBV7-8 to TRBJ2-5; TRBD2 aligns across 7 bases. The CDR3 is made up of 13 amino acids. V dropped 4 bases and J dropped 3; count of bases not matched to a gene: 2. Germline V lookup: CDR1 SGHVS, CDR2 FQNEAQ. For the CDR3, the DNA is TGTGCCAGCAGCTGGGGGGGGAAAGAGACCCAGTACTTC. It translates to CASSWGGKETQYF.

This chain connects TRBV7-9 to TRBJ2-3, with TRBD2 matching 8 bases. The germline CDR1 and CDR2 sequences are SEHNR and FQNEAQ (reference sequence). This CDR3 contains 14 residues. The V segment lost 0 bases and the J segment 4 bases; nucleotides outside the gene matches: 0. The CDR3: CASSLASGADTQYF. The CDR3 nucleotides read TGTGCCAGCAGCTTAGCTAGCGGGGCAGATACGCAGTATTTT.

The chain has TRBV7-9 and TRBJ2-4; weak D call: TRBD1 (6 bases). Germline CDR1 SEHNR, CDR2 FQNEAQ (reference sequence). The V end was cut by 1 base, the J end by 4 bases, with 14 bases between. The CDR3 sequence is 16 residues long. CDR3 sequence: CASSLGSLTGKNIQYF. CDR3 coding DNA: TGTGCCAGCAGCTTAGGGTCGTTAACAGGGAAAAACATTCAGTACTTC.

In its sample, this clone was seen once. The chain carries TRBV19 and TRBJ2-7, with D maybe TRBD2 (5 bases). With 6 bases removed from V and 1 base from J, the gap between germline ends came to 16 bases. Germline V gives CDR1 LNHDA, CDR2 SQIVND (reference sequence). This CDR3 is built from 15 residues. The CDR3 region has the DNA TGTGCCAGTAGCGCTCAAGGAGGACTTTCCTACGAGCAGTACTTC. It is translated as CASSAQGGLSYEQYF.

This clone was detected once. The chain is built from TRBV10-2 and TRBJ1-5, with a possible D match to TRBD1 (5 bases). The V and J ends lost 4 bases and 4 bases respectively, with 8 bases between them. CDR1 is WSHSY, CDR2 SAAADI, per germline. The CDR3 extends over 13 amino acids. The CDR3 DNA sequence: TGCGCCAGCAGTGCCCAGGGAAATCAGCCCCAGCATTTT. Its protein is CASSAQGNQPQHF.

The gene calls are TRBV10-3 and TRBJ2-1, with TRBD1 matching 8 bases. The germline V gene encodes CDR1 ENHRY and CDR2 SYGVKD. Trimming at V came to 6 bases and at J to 8 bases, leaving 9 bases not matched to a gene. The CDR3 totals 14 residues. The CDR3 nucleotides are TGTGCCATCAGATCAAGCGACAGGGGCGATGAGCAGTTCTTC. Translated, it gives CAIRSSDRGDEQFF.

The chain links TRBV5-6 to TRBJ2-5; the D gene is possibly TRBD1 (6 bases). Germline CDR1 and CDR2: SGHDT and YYEEEE. V was pared by 2 bases and J by 2 bases, with 16 bases between. The CDR3 runs to 16 residues. The DNA of the CDR3 is TGTGCCAGCAGCTTTGGGGGCAGCGGAAGACAAGAGACCCAGTACTTC. This codes for CASSFGGSGRQETQYF.

The chain links TRBV5-1 to TRBJ2-2, with 13 bases aligning to TRBD2. The CDR3 loop spans 19 amino acids. After removal of 2 bases from V and 2 bases from J, the junction contained 9 bases not matched to a gene. Germline CDR1 is SGHRS and CDR2 is YFSETQ. The CDR3 protein is CASSFPGLAGSTNTGELFF. As DNA, the CDR3 is TGCGCCAGCAGCTTCCCGGGACTAGCGGGATCTACCAACACCGGGGAGCTGTTTTTT.

The CDR3 protein is CASSEIWEGGTDTQYF. The DNA for the CDR3 is TGTGCCAGCAGTGAAATCTGGGAGGGGGGGACAGATACGCAGTATTTT. The chain joins TRBV6-1 to TRBJ2-3, with D tentatively TRBD2 (7 bases). The CDR3 is made up of 16 amino acids. V was pared by 2 bases and J by 3 bases, with 15 bases between. CDR1 and CDR2 from the germline V gene are MNHNS and SASEGT.

The chain has TRBV28 and TRBJ1-3, with a weak D call TRBD1 (6 bases). The germline V and J ends were trimmed by 4 bases and 0 bases, with 10 bases remaining between them. The CDR3 is made up of 15 amino acids. Per germline, CDR1 MDHEN and CDR2 SYDVKM. CDR3 coding DNA: TGTGCCAGCAGTTCACAGGGCTTCTCTGGAAACACCATATATTTT. Encoded protein: CASSSQGFSGNTIYF.

The V call is TRBV5-1, the J call TRBJ2-7; D is possibly TRBD1 (5 bases). CDR1 is SGHRS and CDR2 is YFSETQ in the germline V gene. This CDR3 comprises 15 residues. V was shortened by 0 bases and J by 5 bases, with 15 bases between the two germline ends. The CDR3 loop is CASSLDKGAPNEQYF. The DNA of the CDR3 is TGCGCCAGCAGCTTGGATAAAGGGGCCCCCAACGAGCAGTACTTC.

The CDR3 nucleotides read TGTGCCAGCAGCTTGCTAGCGGTTCTGAACACTGAAGCTTTCTTT. Translating it yields CASSLLAVLNTEAFF. V is TRBV5-6 and J is TRBJ1-1, with D unresolved. This CDR3 comprises 15 residues. The germline CDR1 and CDR2 sequences are SGHDT and YYEEEE. V shed 1 base and J shed 0 bases, with 10 bases lying between them.

This chain links TRBV4-1 with TRBJ1-4, with 7 bases lining up with TRBD1. Germline CDR1 and CDR2: MGHRA and YSYEKL. The CDR3 covers 14 residues. Unmatched junction bases numbered 6, after V lost 4 bases and J lost 7 bases. CDR3 protein: CASSPDRRSEKLFF. Written as DNA, the CDR3 is TGCGCCAGCAGCCCGGACAGGCGTTCTGAAAAACTGTTTTTT.

This chain connects TRBV5-6 to TRBJ1-3; D gene uncertain. The CDR3 runs to 13 residues. Germline CDR1 is SGHDT and CDR2 is YYEEEE. V lost 0 bases and J lost 4, with 5 bases in between. The CDR3 region has the DNA TGTGCCAGCAGCTTGGGGCGGGGAAACACCATATATTTT. Protein product: CASSLGRGNTIYF.